This T cell receptor beta chain was profiled in a study of OX40 agonist ivuxolimab in advanced cancers. V lost 4 bases and J lost 4, with 17 bases in between. The CDR3 has 14 residues. The germline V gene has CDR1 GTSNPN and CDR2 SVGIG (reference sequence). Profiling relied on immunoSEQ multiplex PCR, and the TCRdb table lists in-frame clones only, not all of them. The sample carries approximately 70,000 clones, under 95% recorded once. This sequence was found in an adult with an advanced solid tumor such as melanoma, head and neck, liver or kidney cancer. The sequenced sample was CD4+ or CD8+ T cells sorted from blood, obtained in a trial of the OX40 agonist ivuxolimab. The rearrangement joins TRBV30 to TRBJ2-7; no reliable D call. CDR3 amino acids: CAWTSGDQRYEQYF. The CDR3 nucleotides are TGTGCCTGGACCTCAGGAGACCAGAGATACGAGCAGTACTTC. The full variable domain, rest sourced from reference TRBV30 and TRBJ2-7, is SQTIHQWPATLVQPVGSPLSLECTVEGTSNPNLYWYRQAAGRGLQLLFYSVGIGQISSEVPQNLSASRPQDRQFILSSKKLLLSDSGFYLCAWTSGDQRYEQYFGPGTRLTVT.